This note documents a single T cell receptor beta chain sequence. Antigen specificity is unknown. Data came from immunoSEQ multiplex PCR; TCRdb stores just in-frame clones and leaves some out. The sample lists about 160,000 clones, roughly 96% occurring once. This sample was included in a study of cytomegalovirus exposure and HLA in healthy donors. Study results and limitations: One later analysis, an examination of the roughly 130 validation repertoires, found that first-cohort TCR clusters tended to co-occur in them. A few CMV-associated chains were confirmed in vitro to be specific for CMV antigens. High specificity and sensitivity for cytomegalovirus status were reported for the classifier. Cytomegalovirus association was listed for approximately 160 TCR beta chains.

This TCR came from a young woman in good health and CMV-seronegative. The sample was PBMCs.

CDR3 in amino acids: CASSPRQGDYGYTF. CDR3 nucleotide sequence: TGTGCCAGTAGTCCCCGACAGGGAGACTATGGCTACACCTTC. The rearrangement uses TRBV19 and TRBJ1-2, with 7 bases that match TRBD1. The CDR3 has 14 amino acids. Looked up from germline, CDR1 is LNHDA and CDR2 is SQIVND (reference sequence). Germline trimming cut 5 bases from V and 3 bases from J; bases unmatched to any gene: 6.